One T cell receptor beta chain is described in this entry. V was shortened by 5 bases and J by 7 bases, with 21 bases between the two germline ends. The CDR3 contains 17 residues. Germline CDR1 reads MNHEY; CDR2 reads SMNVEV (reference sequence). This study enrolled people aged 18 to 89 from about two dozen US geographic areas. Resolution of symptoms, clearance, or two negative PCRs was present in recovered Cohort 3 donors. Sequencing used immunoSEQ multiplex PCR; TCRdb keeps in-frame clones, though not all of them. The data hold under 200,000 clones, with under 90% observed a single time. The data stem from a study of blood T cell repertoires in COVID-19. Study details: Sites in the United States, Italy and Spain provided acute and convalescent COVID-19 samples. T cells, B-cell-depleted T cells, or PBMCs supplied cDNA or gDNA.

The chain couples TRBV27 to TRBJ1-6; D is uncertain. This clonotype was obtained from an older woman who had recovered from COVID-19. Material: PBMCs or T cells enriched from blood (not recorded which). CDR3 in amino acids: CASSRTGQAATNSPLHF. Here the CDR3 DNA reads TGTGCCAGCAGTCGGACGGGCCAAGCGGCTACAAATTCACCCCTCCACTTT.